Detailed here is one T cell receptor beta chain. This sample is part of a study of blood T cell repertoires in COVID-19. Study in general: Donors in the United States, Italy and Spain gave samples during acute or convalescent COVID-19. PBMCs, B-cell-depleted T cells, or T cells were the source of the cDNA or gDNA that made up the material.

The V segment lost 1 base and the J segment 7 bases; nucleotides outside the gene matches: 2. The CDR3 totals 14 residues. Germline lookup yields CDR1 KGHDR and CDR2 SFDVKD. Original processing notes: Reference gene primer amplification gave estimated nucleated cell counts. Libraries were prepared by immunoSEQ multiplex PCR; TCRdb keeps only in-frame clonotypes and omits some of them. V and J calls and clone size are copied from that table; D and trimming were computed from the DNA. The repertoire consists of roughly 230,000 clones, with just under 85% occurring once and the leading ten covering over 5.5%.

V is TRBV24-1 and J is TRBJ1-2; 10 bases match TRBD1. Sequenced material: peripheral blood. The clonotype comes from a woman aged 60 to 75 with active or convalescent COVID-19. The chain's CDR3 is CATSDFRTGGGYTF. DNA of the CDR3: TGTGCCACCAGTGATTTTAGGACAGGGGGTGGCTACACCTTC.